This TCR beta chain was recovered during a study of T cell repertoires in cytomegalovirus infection. V shed 5 bases and J 5 bases; nucleotides not matched to a gene: 9. Germline CDR1 is SGHTA and CDR2 is FQGNSA. The CDR3 consists of 16 residues. TCRdb reanalysed the reads using MiXCR and keeps one entry per CDR3 protein. In the table there are approximately 500,000 distinct CDR3 sequences, more than 30% of which are singletons. This clonotype was seen many times. The antigen is undetermined. J is TRBJ2-1 and V is TRBV7-2; TRBD1 matches 10 bases. Source: cultured PBMCs, taken from culture after CMV antigen stimulation. This sequence originates from a human donor in good health (CMV status not recorded). Some clones in this sample may be carry-over from other donors' samples. The CDR3 nucleotides are TGTGCCAGCAGCCCCTATCGGACAGGGGGAGACAATGAGCAGTTCTTC. This codes for CASSPYRTGGDNEQFF.